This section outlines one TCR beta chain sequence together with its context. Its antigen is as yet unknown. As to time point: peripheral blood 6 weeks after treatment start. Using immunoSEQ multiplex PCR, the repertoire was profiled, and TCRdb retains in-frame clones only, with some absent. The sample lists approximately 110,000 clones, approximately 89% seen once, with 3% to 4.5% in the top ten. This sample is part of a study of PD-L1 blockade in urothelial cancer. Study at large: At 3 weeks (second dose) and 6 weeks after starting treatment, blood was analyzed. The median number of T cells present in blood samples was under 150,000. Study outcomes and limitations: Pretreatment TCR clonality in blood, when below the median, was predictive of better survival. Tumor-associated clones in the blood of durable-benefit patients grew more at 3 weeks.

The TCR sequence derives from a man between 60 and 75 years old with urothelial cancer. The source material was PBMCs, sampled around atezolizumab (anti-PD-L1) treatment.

The CDR3 DNA reads as TGCAGCGTTGAAATTTCCTCCGATACGCAGTATTTT. It encodes CSVEISSDTQYF. The chain recombines TRBV29-1 with TRBJ2-3; the D is unclear. The CDR3 covers 12 residues. CDR1 SQVTM and CDR2 ANQGSEA come from the germline V gene. Trimming stripped 2 bases from V and 6 bases from J, with 9 bases between.